The 22 T cell receptor beta chains given below trace back to one sample, sequenced in a study of Graves' ophthalmopathy and Graves' hyperthyroidism. Amplification of the TCR beta CDR3 regions used RNA transcripts (as template). First-round RT-PCR employed HTBI primers, with a second-round multiplex PCR after it. TCRdb called the multiplex PCR reads again in MiXCR, with one record for every CDR3 protein. The repertoire consists of about 550,000 distinct CDR3 sequences, with roughly 40% occurring once and the leading ten covering less than 4.5%. Sequenced sample: peripheral blood or thyroid tissue (not recorded which). All receptors come from an adult man with Graves' hyperthyroidism.

The sample holds many counts of this clonotype. This chain connects TRBV20-1 to TRBJ2-7, with 11 bases matching TRBD2. CDR1 DFQATT and CDR2 SNEGSKA come from the germline V gene (reference sequence). This CDR3 comprises 16 residues. V was pared by 0 bases and J by 2 bases, with 6 bases of the junction left unmatched. The CDR3 DNA sequence: TGCAGTGCTAGAGATGCCTCGGGACTAGCGGCCTACGAGCAGTACTTC. Protein sequence: CSARDASGLAAYEQYF.

At least ten counts were recorded for this clonotype. A read error may account for a junction end that differs from germline. The chain employs TRBV7-7 and TRBJ2-5; perhaps TRBD2 as D (6 bases). There are 14 residues in the CDR3. Germline V gene data show CDR1 as SSHAT and CDR2 as FNYEAQ (reference sequence). CDR3 sequence: CASSLLGREETQYF. The DNA for the CDR3 is TGTGCTAGCAGCTTACTAGGGCGGGAAGAGACTCAGTACTTC. The whole variable domain, remainder taken from reference TRBV7-7 and TRBJ2-5, is GAGVSQSPRYKVTKRGQDVTLRCDPISSHATLYWYQQALGQGPEFLTYFNYEAQPDKSGLPSDRFSAERPEGSISTLTIQRTEQRDSAMYRCASSLLGREETQYFGPGTRLLVL.

This chain joins TRBV5-6 and TRBJ2-5; tentatively, D is TRBD2 (5 bases). Germline lookup yields CDR1 SGHDT and CDR2 YYEEEE. V shed 4 bases and J shed 4 bases, with 20 bases lying between them. The CDR3 is 16 amino acids. CDR3 sequence reads: CASSQSGSPGGETQYF. The CDR3 DNA follows: TGTGCCAGCAGCCAAAGTGGGTCGCCCGGAGGAGAGACCCAGTACTTC.

This clonotype appeared a few times. The rearrangement joins TRBV24-1 to TRBJ2-2; D is perhaps TRBD2 (6 bases). The CDR3 sequence is 16 residues long. Germline loops: CDR1 KGHDR, CDR2 SFDVKD. Trimming removed 4 bases from V and 1 base from J, with 12 bases in between. This CDR3 is CATSEPGAGNTGELFF. The CDR3 bases are TGTGCCACCAGTGAACCGGGAGCGGGGAACACCGGGGAGCTGTTTTTT.

This clonotype was counted only a few times. This chain links TRBV6-6 with TRBJ1-5, with D possibly being TRBD1 (6 bases). The germline V gene encodes CDR1 MNHNY and CDR2 SVGAGI (reference sequence). There are 14 residues in the CDR3. V lost 5 bases to trimming and J lost 6 bases, with 14 bases between them. In DNA, the CDR3 is TGTGCCAGCAGTGCGAGTGGGGGCATTCAGCCCCAGCATTTT. The encoded protein is CASSASGGIQPQHF.

This clonotype was detected only a few times. The gene calls are TRBV5-1 and TRBJ2-6, with unresolved D. Per germline, CDR1 SGHRS and CDR2 YFSETQ. CDR3 length equals 14 residues. The V gene lost 1 base and the J gene lost 3 bases, with 5 bases spanning the gap. The CDR3 protein is CASSLFVGANVLTF. The CDR3, as DNA: TGCGCCAGCAGCTTGTTCGTTGGGGCCAACGTCCTGACTTTC.

This chain connects TRBV10-3 to TRBJ1-2; the D gene is possibly TRBD1 (6 bases). The CDR3 has 14 residues. Germline-derived CDR1 and CDR2 are ENHRY and SYGVKD. The V and J ends lost 11 bases and 5 bases respectively, with 21 bases between them. The CDR3 region has the DNA TGTGCCTCTACCTCCCAGGGGATCGAATATGGCTACACCTTC. Translation: CASTSQGIEYGYTF.

This clonotype was seen more than once but under ten times. The chain couples TRBV7-9 to TRBJ2-2; D may be TRBD2 (6 bases). Germline V CDR1 and CDR2: SEHNR, FQNEAQ (reference sequence). Trimming took off 5 bases at V and 1 base at J, with 29 bases between the two ends. This CDR3 is built from 21 residues. The CDR3, as DNA: TGTGCCAGCAGCCGGTGGCGTTTCGAATCGGTTAGCGGATTGAACACCGGGGAGCTGTTTTTT. Its translation: CASSRWRFESVSGLNTGELFF.

This clonotype has just a few counts. This sequence joins TRBV15 and TRBJ2-2; TRBD2 matches 12 bases. V lost 3 bases to trimming and J lost 5 bases; unmatched junction nucleotides: 4. The CDR3 covers 16 residues. The germline V gene encodes CDR1 LNHNV and CDR2 YYDKDF (reference sequence). CDR3 coding DNA: TGTGCCACCAGCAGGACTAGCGGGAGAGGAACCGGGGAGCTGTTTTTT. It encodes CATSRTSGRGTGELFF.

As to this clonotype: At one end the junction does not follow the germline gene, possibly because of a read error. The chain couples TRBV5-1 to TRBJ1-1; no clear D gene. The germline V gene has CDR1 SGHRS and CDR2 YFSETQ. CDR3 length equals 13 residues. CDR3 loop: CAGSSGPLFEAFF. CDR3 nucleotide sequence: TGCGCCGGCAGCTCGGGTCCTCTATTTGAAGCTTTCTTT.

Ten or more counts support this clonotype. The chain has TRBV29-1 and TRBJ1-2; 8 positions match TRBD1. Germline CDR1 reads SQVTM; CDR2 reads ANQGSEA. J was trimmed by 7 bases and V by 6 bases; bases with no gene match: 13. This CDR3 is built from 14 residues. The CDR3 sequence: CSVRPDRVRFGYTF. The CDR3 DNA sequence: TGCAGCGTCCGCCCGGACAGGGTCCGTTTTGGCTACACCTTC.

This clonotype was observed at least ten times. This chain connects TRBV24-1 to TRBJ1-2; 9 bases line up with TRBD1. The CDR3 extends over 16 amino acids. Germline-derived CDR1 and CDR2 are KGHDR and SFDVKD. V lost 4 bases, J lost 8 bases, and 13 bases stayed unmatched. CDR3 sequence reads: CATSDAAGTGFEGYTF. CDR3 DNA sequence: TGTGCCACCAGTGACGCAGCCGGGACAGGGTTTGAAGGCTACACCTTC.

This clonotype showed up many times. The chain combines TRBV6-1 with TRBJ1-1; the match to TRBD1 covers 7 bases. Germline V lookup: CDR1 MNHNS, CDR2 SASEGT. V dropped 5 bases and J dropped 1; count of bases not matched to a gene: 7. The CDR3 length is 15 residues. The CDR3, as DNA: TGTGCCAGCAGTCAGTTTGACAGGGCGAACACTGAAGCTTTCTTT. Residues: CASSQFDRANTEAFF.

At least ten counts were recorded for this clonotype. The V gene is TRBV12-3 or TRBV12-4, the J gene TRBJ1-1, with D maybe TRBD1 (5 bases). The CDR3 has 15 residues. Trimming stripped 6 bases from V and 0 bases from J, with 14 bases between. In DNA, the CDR3 is TGTGCCAGCAGCGGCCGGCAGGGATTGAACACTGAAGCTTTCTTT. This sequence encodes CASSGRQGLNTEAFF.

This clonotype has only a few counts. The chain uses TRBV7-2 and TRBJ1-4; TRBD1 matches at 8 bases. The CDR3 consists of 16 residues. From germline, CDR1 is SGHTA and CDR2 FQGNSA. The V segment lost 1 base and the J segment 6 bases; nucleotides outside the gene matches: 7. The CDR3 bases are TGTGCCAGCAGCTTAGGACGTCAGGGGGCGTATGAAAAACTGTTTTTT. Translated, it gives CASSLGRQGAYEKLFF.

This clonotype was counted ten times or more. The chain recombines TRBV6-6 with TRBJ1-2, with 9 nucleotides matching TRBD1. Germline V gene sequence: CDR1 MNHNY, CDR2 SVGAGI (reference sequence). This CDR3 comprises 15 residues. The junction had 8 bases not matched to a gene; V was cut back by 6 bases and J by 3 bases. CDR3 loop: CASSGVGQGHYGYTF. CDR3 bases: TGTGCCAGCAGCGGGGTGGGACAGGGACACTATGGCTACACCTTC.

V is TRBV9 and J is TRBJ2-3; D unclear. There are 15 residues in the CDR3. Germline V gives CDR1 SGDLS, CDR2 YYNGEE. V was trimmed by 4 bases and J by 6 bases, leaving 18 bases between them. The CDR3 region has the DNA TGTGCCAGCAGCCAAGATCGCCCACGGGCCGATACGCAGTATTTT. Translation gives CASSQDRPRADTQYF.

The chain has TRBV5-4 and TRBJ2-5, with 9 nucleotides matching TRBD1. Germline V gene lookup returns CDR1 SGHNT and CDR2 YYREEE (reference sequence). The CDR3 is made up of 15 amino acids. J gave up 3 bases and V 5 bases, and 8 bases lay outside the gene matches. CDR3 in DNA: TGTGCCAGCAGTCGACAGGGGGGGGTAGAAGAGACCCAGTACTTC. Its translation is CASSRQGGVEETQYF.

The table lists this clonotype with a few counts. The rearrangement uses TRBV29-1 and TRBJ2-1, with 11 positions matching TRBD2. V shed 6 bases, J shed 6 bases, and the junction held 7 bases outside the gene matches. Germline V gives CDR1 SQVTM, CDR2 ANQGSEA. The CDR3 contains 14 residues. The CDR3 is CSVVAGGPLNEQFF. DNA of the CDR3: TGCAGCGTAGTAGCGGGAGGGCCCCTCAATGAGCAGTTCTTC.

Remarks on this clonotype: This sequence may be a read error, since a much larger clone differs from it by one base. The chain combines TRBV7-9 with TRBJ1-4; D not certain. This CDR3 is 14 amino acids long. The germline V gene encodes CDR1 SEHNR and CDR2 FQNEAQ (reference sequence). The CDR3 DNA follows: TGTGCCAGCAGCTTGTCACGGATTGTTGAAGAACTGTTTTTT. It codes for CASSLSRIVEELFF. The whole variable domain, filled in from reference TRBV7-9 and TRBJ1-4, reads DTGVSQNPRHKITKRGQNVTFRCDPISEHNRLYWYRQTLGQGPEFLTYFQNEAQLEKSRLLSDRFSAERPKGSFSTLEIQRTEQGDSAMYLCASSLSRIVEELFFGSGTQLSVL.

V is TRBV6-5 and J is TRBJ1-1; no clear D. Germline values: CDR1 MNHEY, CDR2 SVGAGI. This CDR3 spans 15 amino acids. The ends were cut back, 0 bases at V and 1 base at J, with 9 bases in the middle. The CDR3 region has the DNA TGTGCCAGCAGTTACTCGCTGGATAAGAACACTGAAGCTTTCTTT. Its protein product is CASSYSLDKNTEAFF.

The CDR3, as DNA: TGTGCCAGCAGCCCGAGGAAACTAGCGGGGGGGGTTCTGGAGACCCAGTACTTC. It translates to CASSPRKLAGGVLETQYF. This chain joins TRBV7-2 and TRBJ2-5; 13 nucleotides match TRBD2. The V and J ends lost 5 bases and 5 bases, in that order; junction bases with no gene match: 14. This CDR3 comprises 18 residues. Germline V CDR1 and CDR2: SGHTA, FQGNSA.